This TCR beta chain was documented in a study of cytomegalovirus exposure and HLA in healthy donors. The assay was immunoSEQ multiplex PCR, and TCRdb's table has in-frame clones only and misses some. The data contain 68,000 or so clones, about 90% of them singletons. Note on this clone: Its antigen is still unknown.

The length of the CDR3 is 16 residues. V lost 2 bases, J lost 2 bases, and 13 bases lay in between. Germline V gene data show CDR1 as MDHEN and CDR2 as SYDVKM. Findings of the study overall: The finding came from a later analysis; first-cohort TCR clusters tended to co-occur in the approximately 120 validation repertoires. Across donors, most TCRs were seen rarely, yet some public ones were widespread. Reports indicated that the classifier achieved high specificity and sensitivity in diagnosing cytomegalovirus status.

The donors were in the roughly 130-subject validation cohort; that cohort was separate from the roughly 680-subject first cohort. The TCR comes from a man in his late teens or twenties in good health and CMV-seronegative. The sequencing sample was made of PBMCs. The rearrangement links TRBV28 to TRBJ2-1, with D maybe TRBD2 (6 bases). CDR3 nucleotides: TGTGCCAGCAGTTTAATAGGGGCGGGGACCTACAATGAGCAGTTCTTC. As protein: CASSLIGAGTYNEQFF.